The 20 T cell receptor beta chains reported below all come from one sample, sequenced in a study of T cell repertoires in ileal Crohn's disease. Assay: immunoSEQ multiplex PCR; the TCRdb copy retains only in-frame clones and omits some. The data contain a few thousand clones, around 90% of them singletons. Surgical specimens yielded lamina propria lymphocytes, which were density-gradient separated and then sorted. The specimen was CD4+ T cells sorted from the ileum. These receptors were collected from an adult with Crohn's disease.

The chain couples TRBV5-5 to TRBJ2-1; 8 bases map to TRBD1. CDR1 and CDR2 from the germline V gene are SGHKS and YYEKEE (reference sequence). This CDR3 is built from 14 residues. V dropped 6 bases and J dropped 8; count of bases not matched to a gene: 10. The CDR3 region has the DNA TGTGCCAGCATCGCCCTCGGGACAGGCGATGAGCAGTTCTTC. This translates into CASIALGTGDEQFF.

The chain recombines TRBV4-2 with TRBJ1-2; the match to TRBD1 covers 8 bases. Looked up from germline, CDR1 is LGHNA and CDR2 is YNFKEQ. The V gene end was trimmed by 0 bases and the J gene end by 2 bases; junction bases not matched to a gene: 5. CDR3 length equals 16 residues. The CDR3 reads CASSQEIGQGNYGYTF. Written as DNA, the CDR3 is TGTGCCAGCAGCCAAGAAATTGGACAGGGAAACTATGGCTACACCTTC.

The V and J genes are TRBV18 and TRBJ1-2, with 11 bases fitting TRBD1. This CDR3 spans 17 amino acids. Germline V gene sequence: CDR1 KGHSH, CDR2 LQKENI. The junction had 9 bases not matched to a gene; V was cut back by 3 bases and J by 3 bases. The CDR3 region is CASSPTPGTGGHYGYTF. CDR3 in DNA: TGTGCCAGCTCACCGACCCCGGGGACAGGGGGTCACTATGGCTACACCTTC.

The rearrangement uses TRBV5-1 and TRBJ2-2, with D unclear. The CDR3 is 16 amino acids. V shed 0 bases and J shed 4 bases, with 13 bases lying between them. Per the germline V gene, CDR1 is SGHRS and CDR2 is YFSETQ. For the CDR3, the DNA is TGCGCCAGCAGCTTGGCGCCCCTAGGAAGCACCGGGGAGCTGTTTTTT. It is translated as CASSLAPLGSTGELFF.

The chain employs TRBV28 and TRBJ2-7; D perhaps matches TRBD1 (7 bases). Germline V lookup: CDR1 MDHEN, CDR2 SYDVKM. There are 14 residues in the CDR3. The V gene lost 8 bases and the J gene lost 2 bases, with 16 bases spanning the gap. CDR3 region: CASLGQEGPYEQYF. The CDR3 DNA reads TGTGCCAGCTTAGGACAGGAGGGTCCCTACGAGCAGTACTTC.

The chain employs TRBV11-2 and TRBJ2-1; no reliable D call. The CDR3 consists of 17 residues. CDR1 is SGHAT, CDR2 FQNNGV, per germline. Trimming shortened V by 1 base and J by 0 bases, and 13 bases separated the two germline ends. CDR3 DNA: TGTGCCAGCAGCTTAGTGGGCTACCTGAGCTCCTACAATGAGCAGTTCTTC. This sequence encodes CASSLVGYLSSYNEQFF.

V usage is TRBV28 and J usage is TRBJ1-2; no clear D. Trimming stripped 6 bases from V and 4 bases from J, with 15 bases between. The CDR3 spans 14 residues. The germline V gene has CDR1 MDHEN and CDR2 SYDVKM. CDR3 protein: CASSPVEASYGYTF. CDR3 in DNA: TGTGCCAGCAGCCCTGTTGAGGCGTCCTATGGCTACACCTTC.

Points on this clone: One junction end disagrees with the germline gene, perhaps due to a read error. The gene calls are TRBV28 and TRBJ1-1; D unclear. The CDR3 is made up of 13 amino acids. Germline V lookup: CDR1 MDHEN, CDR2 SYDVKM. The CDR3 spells CASSLTGNSEAFF. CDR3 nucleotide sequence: TGTGCCAGCAGTTTAACGGGGAACTCTGAAGCTTTCTTT.

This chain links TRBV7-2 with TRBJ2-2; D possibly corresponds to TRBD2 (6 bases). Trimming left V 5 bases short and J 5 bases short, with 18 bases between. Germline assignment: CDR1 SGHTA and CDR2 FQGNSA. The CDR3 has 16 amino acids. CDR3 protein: CASSPFAGRGTGELFF. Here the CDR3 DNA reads TGTGCCAGCAGCCCCTTTGCGGGGCGAGGTACCGGGGAGCTGTTTTTT.

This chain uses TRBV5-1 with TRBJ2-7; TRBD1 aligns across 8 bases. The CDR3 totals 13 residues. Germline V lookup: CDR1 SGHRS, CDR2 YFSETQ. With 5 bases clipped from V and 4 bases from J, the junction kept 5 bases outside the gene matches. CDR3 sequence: CASRRGQDYEQYF. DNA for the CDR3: TGCGCCAGCAGGAGGGGACAGGATTACGAGCAGTACTTC.

CDR3 sequence (DNA): TGTGCCAGTAAGAAAAGGACAGGGGTCGGGGACAATCAGCCCCAGCATTTT. It is translated as CASKKRTGVGDNQPQHF. The chain joins TRBV19 to TRBJ1-5; the match to TRBD1 covers 9 bases. Per the germline V gene, CDR1 is LNHDA and CDR2 is SQIVND (reference sequence). Germline trimming cut 7 bases from V and 3 bases from J; bases unmatched to any gene: 13. The CDR3 length is 17 residues. The entire variable domain, with the rest obtained from reference TRBV19 and TRBJ1-5, is as follows: DGGITQSPKYLFRKEGQNVTLSCEQNLNHDAMYWYRQDPGQGLRLIYYSQIVNDFQKGDIAEGYSVSREKKESFPLTVTSAQKNPTAFYLCASKKRTGVGDNQPQHFGDGTRLSIL.

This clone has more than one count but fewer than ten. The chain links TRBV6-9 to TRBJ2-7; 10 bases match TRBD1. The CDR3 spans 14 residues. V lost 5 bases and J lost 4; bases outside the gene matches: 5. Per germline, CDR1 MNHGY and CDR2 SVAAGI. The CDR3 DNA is TGTGCCAGCAGTCCACCGGGACAGGGGTACGAGCAGTACTTC. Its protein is CASSPPGQGYEQYF.

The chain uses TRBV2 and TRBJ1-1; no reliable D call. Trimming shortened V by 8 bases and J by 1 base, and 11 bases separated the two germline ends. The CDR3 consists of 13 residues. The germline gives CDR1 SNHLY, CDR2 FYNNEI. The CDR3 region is CASRYRTNTEAFF. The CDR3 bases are TGTGCCAGCCGATACAGAACGAACACTGAAGCTTTCTTT.

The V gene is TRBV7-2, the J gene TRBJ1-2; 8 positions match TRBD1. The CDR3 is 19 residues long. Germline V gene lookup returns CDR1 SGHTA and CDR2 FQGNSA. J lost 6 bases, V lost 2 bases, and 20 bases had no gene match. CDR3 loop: CASSLTSGTGGAGGDGYTF. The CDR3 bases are TGTGCCAGCAGCTTAACCTCCGGGACAGGAGGTGCAGGGGGGGATGGCTACACCTTC.

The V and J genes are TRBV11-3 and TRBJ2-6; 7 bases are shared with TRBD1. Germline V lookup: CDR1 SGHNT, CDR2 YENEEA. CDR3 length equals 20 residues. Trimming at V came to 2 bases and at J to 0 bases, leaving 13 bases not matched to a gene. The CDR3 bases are TGTGCCAGCAGCTTAACCGGATCGTGGACAGGAACCTCTGGGGCCAACGTCCTGACTTTC. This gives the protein CASSLTGSWTGTSGANVLTF.

The chain's CDR3 is CASSSQGQTYEQYF. The CDR3 region has the DNA TGTGCCAGCAGCAGCCAGGGACAGACCTACGAGCAGTACTTC. The rearrangement links TRBV7-9 to TRBJ2-7; 7 bases are a match to TRBD1. V dropped 5 bases and J dropped 2; count of bases not matched to a gene: 6. The CDR3 totals 14 residues. Germline V CDR1 and CDR2: SEHNR, FQNEAQ (reference sequence).

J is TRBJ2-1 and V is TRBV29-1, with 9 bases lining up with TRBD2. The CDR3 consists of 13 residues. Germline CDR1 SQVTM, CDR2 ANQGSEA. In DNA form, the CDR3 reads TGCACCGTGGGGCGGGGGGGCCTCGGGGAGCAGTTCTTC. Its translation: CTVGRGGLGEQFF.

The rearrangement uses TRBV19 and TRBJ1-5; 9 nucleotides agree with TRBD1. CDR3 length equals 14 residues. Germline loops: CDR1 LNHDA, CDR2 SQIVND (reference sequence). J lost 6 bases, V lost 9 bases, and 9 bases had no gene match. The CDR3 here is CASETGGIRQPQHF. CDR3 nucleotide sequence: TGTGCCAGCGAGACAGGGGGAATTCGTCAGCCCCAGCATTTT.

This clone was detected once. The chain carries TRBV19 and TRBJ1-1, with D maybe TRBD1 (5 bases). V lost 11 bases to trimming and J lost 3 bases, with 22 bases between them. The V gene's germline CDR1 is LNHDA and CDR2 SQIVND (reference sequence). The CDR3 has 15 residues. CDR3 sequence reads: CAAAPDPGRHTEAFF. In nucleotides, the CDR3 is TGTGCCGCCGCTCCCGACCCAGGGAGGCACACTGAAGCTTTCTTT.

CDR3 in amino acids: CASSLGGDGTDTQYF. DNA of the CDR3: TGTGCCAGCAGCTTGGGGGGGGATGGCACAGATACGCAGTATTTT. The V call is TRBV11-3, the J call TRBJ2-3, with 7 bases fitting TRBD2. The V segment lost 3 bases and the J segment 1 base; nucleotides outside the gene matches: 4. The CDR3 contains 15 residues. CDR1 SGHNT and CDR2 YENEEA come from the germline V gene. Full variable domain (remainder filled in from reference TRBV11-3 and TRBJ2-3): EAGVVQSPRYKIIEKKQPVAFWCNPISGHNTLYWYLQNLGQGPELLIRYENEEAVDDSQLPKDRFSAERLKGVDSTLKIQPAELGDSAVYLCASSLGGDGTDTQYFGPGTRLTVL.